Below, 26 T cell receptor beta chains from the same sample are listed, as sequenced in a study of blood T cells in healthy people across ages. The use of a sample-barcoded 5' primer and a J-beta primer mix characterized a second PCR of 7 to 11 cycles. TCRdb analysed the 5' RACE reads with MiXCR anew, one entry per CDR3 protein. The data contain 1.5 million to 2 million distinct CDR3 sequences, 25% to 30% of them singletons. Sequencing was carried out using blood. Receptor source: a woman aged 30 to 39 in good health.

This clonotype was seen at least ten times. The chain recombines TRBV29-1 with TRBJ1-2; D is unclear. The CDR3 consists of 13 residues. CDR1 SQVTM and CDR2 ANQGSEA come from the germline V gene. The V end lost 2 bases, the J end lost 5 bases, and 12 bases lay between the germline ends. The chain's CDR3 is CSVERRGEYGYTF. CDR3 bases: TGCAGCGTTGAACGACGCGGAGAGTATGGCTACACCTTC.

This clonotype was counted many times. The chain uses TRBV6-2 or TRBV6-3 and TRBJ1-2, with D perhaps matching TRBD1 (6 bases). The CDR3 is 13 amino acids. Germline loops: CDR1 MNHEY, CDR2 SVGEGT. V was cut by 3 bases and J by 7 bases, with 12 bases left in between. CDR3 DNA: TGTGCCAGCAGTTATTTGGACAGCGGTGGCTACACCTTC. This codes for CASSYLDSGGYTF.

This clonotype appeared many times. CDR3 loop: CATSDGGQAGANVLTF. The CDR3 DNA follows: TGTGCCACCAGTGATGGGGGGCAAGCTGGGGCCAACGTCCTGACTTTC. The rearrangement links TRBV24-1 to TRBJ2-6; D may match TRBD1 or TRBD2 (6 bases each). The CDR3 runs 16 residues. Trimming removed 3 bases from V and 2 bases from J, with 10 bases in between. Looked up from germline, CDR1 is KGHDR and CDR2 is SFDVKD.

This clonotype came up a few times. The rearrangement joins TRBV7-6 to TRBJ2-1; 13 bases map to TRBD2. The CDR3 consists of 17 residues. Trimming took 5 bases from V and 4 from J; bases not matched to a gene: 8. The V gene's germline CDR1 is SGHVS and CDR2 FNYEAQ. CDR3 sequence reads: CASSRTSGGQRYNEQFF. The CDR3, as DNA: TGTGCCAGCAGCCGGACTAGCGGGGGCCAAAGATACAATGAGCAGTTCTTC.

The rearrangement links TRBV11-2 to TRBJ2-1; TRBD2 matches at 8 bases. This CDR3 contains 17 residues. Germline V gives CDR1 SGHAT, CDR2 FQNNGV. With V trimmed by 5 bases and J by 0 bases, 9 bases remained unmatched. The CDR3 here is CASSPNIGGASYNEQFF. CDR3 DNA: TGTGCCAGCAGCCCAAATATCGGGGGGGCCTCCTACAATGAGCAGTTCTTC.

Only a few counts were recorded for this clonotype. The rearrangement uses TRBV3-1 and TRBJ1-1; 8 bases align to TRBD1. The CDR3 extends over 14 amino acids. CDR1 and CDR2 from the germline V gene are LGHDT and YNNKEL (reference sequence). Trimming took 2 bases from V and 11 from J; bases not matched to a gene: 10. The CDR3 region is CASSQTLQGASAFF. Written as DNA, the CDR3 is TGTGCCAGCAGCCAAACACTCCAGGGGGCCTCGGCTTTCTTT.

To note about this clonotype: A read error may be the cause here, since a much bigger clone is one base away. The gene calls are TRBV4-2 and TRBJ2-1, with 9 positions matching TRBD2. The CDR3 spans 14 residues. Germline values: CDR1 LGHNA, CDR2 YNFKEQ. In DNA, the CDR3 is TGTGCCAGCAGCCAAAGGGGACTAGCAGCTGAGCACTTCTTC. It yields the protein CASSQRGLAAEHFF.

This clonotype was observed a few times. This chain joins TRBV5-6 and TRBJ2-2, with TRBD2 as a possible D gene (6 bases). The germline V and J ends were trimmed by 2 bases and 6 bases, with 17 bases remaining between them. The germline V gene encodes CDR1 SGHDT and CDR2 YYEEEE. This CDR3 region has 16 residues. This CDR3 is CASSFGGRTGAGELFF. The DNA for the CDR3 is TGTGCCAGCAGCTTTGGGGGGAGGACCGGCGCCGGGGAGCTGTTTTTT.

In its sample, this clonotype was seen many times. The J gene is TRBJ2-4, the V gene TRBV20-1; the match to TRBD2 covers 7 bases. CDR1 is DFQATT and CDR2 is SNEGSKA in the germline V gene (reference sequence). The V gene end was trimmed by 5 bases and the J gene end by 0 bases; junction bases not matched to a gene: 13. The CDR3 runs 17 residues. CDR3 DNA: TGCAGTGCTGCCCCCTCCCCGGGAGGACTAGCCAAAAACATTCAGTACTTC. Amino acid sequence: CSAAPSPGGLAKNIQYF.

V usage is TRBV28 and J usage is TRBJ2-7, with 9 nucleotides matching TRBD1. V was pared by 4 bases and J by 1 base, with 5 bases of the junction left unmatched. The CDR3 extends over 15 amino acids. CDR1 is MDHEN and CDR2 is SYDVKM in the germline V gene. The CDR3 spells CASSYRDRDSYEQYF. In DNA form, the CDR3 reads TGTGCCAGCAGTTACCGGGACAGGGATTCCTACGAGCAGTACTTC. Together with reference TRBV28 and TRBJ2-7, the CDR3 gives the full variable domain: DVKVTQSSRYLVKRTGEKVFLECVQDMDHENMFWYRQDPGLGLRLIYFSYDVKMKEKGDIPEGYSVSREKKERFSLILESASTNQTSMYLCASSYRDRDSYEQYFGPGTRLTVT.

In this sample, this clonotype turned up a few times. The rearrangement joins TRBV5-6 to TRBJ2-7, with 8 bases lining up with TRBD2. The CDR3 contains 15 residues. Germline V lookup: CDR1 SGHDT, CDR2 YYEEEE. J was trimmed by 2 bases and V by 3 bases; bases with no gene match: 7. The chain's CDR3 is CASSSKPGLAYEQYF. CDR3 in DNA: TGTGCCAGCAGCTCAAAGCCGGGACTAGCCTACGAGCAGTACTTC.

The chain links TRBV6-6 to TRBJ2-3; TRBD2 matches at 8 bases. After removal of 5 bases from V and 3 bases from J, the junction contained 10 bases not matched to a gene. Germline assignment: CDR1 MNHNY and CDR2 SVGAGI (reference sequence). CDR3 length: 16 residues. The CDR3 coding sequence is TGTGCCAGCAGTACCGGGGGAACTAGCGGAACAGATACGCAGTATTTT. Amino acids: CASSTGGTSGTDTQYF.

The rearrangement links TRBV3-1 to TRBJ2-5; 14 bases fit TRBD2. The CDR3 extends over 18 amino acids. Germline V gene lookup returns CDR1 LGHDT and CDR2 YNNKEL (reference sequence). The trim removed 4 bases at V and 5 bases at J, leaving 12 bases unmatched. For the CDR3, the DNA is TGTGCCAGCAGCCCCATCTGGACTAGCGGGGGGTATGTGGAGACCCAGTACTTC. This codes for CASSPIWTSGGYVETQYF.

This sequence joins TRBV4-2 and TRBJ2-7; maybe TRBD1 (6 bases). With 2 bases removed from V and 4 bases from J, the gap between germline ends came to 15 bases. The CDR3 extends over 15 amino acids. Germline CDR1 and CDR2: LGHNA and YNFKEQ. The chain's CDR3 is CASSQWAGVNYEQYF. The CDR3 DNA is TGTGCCAGCAGCCAATGGGCAGGGGTTAATTACGAGCAGTACTTC.

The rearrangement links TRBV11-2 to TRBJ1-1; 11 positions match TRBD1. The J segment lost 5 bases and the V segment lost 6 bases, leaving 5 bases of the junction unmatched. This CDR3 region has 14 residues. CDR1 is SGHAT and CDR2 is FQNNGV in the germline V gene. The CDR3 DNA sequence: TGTGCCAGCAGTAACCGGGACAGGGGGACTGAAGCTTTCTTT. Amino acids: CASSNRDRGTEAFF.

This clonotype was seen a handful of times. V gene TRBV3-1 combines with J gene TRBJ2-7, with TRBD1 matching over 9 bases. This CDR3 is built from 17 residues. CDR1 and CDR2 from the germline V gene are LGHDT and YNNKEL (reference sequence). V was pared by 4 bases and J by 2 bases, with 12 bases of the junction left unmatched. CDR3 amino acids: CASSPGGIGTGPYEQYF. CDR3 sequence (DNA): TGTGCCAGCAGCCCTGGAGGTATCGGGACAGGGCCCTACGAGCAGTACTTC.

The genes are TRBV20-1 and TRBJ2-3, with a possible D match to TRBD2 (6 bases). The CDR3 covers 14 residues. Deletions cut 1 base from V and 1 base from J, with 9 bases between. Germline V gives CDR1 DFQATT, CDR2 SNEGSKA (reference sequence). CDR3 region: CSARAGERTDTQYF. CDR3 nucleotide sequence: TGCAGTGCTAGAGCGGGGGAGCGCACAGATACGCAGTATTTT.

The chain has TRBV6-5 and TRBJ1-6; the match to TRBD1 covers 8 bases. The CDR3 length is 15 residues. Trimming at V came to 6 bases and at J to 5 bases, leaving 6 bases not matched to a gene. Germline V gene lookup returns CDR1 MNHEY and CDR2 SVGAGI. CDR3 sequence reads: CASRADRAHNSPLHF. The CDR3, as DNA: TGTGCCAGCAGGGCGGACAGGGCTCATAATTCACCCCTCCACTTT.

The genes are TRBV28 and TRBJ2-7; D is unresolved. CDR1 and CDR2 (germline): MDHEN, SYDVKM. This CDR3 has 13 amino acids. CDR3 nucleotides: TGTGTCAGTCGGAGTCAAGGGTCCTACGAGCAGTACTTC. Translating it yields CVSRSQGSYEQYF.

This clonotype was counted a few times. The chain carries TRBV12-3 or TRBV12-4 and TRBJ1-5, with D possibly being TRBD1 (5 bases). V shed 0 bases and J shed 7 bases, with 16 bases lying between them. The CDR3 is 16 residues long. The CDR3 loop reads CASSLALGSGRQPQHF. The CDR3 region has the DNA TGTGCCAGCAGTTTAGCGCTGGGGTCAGGGAGACAGCCCCAGCATTTT.

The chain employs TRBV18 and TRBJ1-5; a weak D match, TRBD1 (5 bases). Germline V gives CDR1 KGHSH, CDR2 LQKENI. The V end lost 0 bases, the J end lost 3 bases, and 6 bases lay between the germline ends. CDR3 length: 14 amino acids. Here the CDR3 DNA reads TGTGCCAGCTCACCACCAGGGGCCAATCAGCCCCAGCATTTT. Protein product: CASSPPGANQPQHF.

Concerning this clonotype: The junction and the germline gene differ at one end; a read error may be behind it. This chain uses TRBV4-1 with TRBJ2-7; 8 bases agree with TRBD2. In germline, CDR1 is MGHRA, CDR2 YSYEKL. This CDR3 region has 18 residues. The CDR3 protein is CASSQGRGGILAKNIQHF. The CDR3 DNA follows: TGCGCCAGCAGCCAAGGCCGGGGGGGAATATTAGCCAAAAACATTCAGCACTTC.

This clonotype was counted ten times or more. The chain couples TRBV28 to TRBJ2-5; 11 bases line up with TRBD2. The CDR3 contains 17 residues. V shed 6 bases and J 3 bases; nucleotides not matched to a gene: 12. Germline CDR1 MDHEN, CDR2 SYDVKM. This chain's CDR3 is CASSPPASGGYKETQYF. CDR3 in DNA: TGTGCCAGCAGCCCCCCCGCTAGCGGGGGGTACAAAGAGACCCAGTACTTC.

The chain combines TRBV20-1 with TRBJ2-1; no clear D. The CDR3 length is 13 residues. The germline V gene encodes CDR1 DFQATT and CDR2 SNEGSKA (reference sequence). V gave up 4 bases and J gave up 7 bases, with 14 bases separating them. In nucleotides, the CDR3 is TGCAGTGCTACTCCCTATAACGGAAATGAGCAGTTCTTC. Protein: CSATPYNGNEQFF.

Here the CDR3 DNA reads TGCAGTGCTAGAGATCGACGGGGGTTTGAGCAGTACTTC. Its protein product is CSARDRRGFEQYF. The chain carries TRBV20-1 and TRBJ2-7; maybe TRBD2 (6 bases). Germline CDR1 is DFQATT and CDR2 is SNEGSKA (reference sequence). The CDR3 runs 13 residues. Trimming cost V 0 bases and J 7 bases, with 13 bases left between them.

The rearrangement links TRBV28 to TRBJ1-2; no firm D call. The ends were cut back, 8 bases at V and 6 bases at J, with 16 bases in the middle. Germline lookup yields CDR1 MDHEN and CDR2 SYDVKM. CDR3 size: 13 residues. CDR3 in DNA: TGTGCCAGCTTTCTCGGCCGAGGGCATGGCTACACCTTC. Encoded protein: CASFLGRGHGYTF.